Reported below is one T cell receptor (beta chain). Its antigen remains unidentified. Base quality data are lacking; no much larger clone is found one base away. This sample was taken from a study of blood T cell repertoires in COVID-19 (dated by TCRdb to the early 2020s). About the investigation overall: Samples covering the acute and convalescent phases of COVID-19 were provided by collaborators in the United States, Italy and Spain. Nearly every sample came with metadata listing a de-identified subject ID, COVID-19 status, age in years and sex. The repertoires were released in a freely available public database intended as a resource for research on the immune response to SARS-CoV-2. Where available, HLA class I and class II types were obtained from metadata supplied by the sample provider rather than from assay-based typing. Samples came from the ongoing ImmuneRACE study (first 160 participants) plus 1,254 subjects from 6 global collaborators. The material from the prospective study consisted of cDNA or gDNA derived from T cells, B-cell-depleted T cells, or PBMCs. Subjects who had been exposed to COVID-19, were actively infected with it, or had recovered from it provided the deeply sampled blood TCRbeta repertoires that made up the dataset.

Points the paper makes about the study in general: The amount of clinical and demographic metadata varied by source and participant and was provided uncurated.

From cysteine to phenylalanine, the CDR3 is 17 amino acids long. Solely the CDR3 DNA is kept, with 51 bases framed from the first base. A second Seattle source provided samples from volunteer blood donors who had recovered from COVID-19. The collaborating institutions used their own protocols to collect whole blood in K2EDTA tubes. For TCRbeta analysis, collaborators shipped samples as frozen whole blood, isolated PBMCs, or DNA extracted from either of those sample types. TCRbeta CDR3 regions were amplified from genomic DNA using the immunoSEQ Assay, a bias-controlled multiplex PCR. As for the original processing: Within the assay, amplification of reference gene primers was used to estimate how many nucleated cells each sample contained. To quantify the absolute abundance of each unique TCRbeta CDR3 rearrangement, sequence reads were collapsed and filtered. Productive Simpson clonality was computed per sample as the square root of Simpson's diversity index over productive rearrangements. TCRdb retrieved this table from immuneACCESS and kept in-frame rearrangements only. Not all clones are present; in checked studies, unresolved V genes account for under half, and no reason is known for the remainder. The V and J calls and clone size were taken over from that table, and D and trimming were inferred from the DNA. The sample includes roughly 250,000 clones, with more than 70% observed a single time. Under 2.5% of the sample comes from the top ten.

Sequencing was done on a sample of peripheral blood. The chain is assembled from TRBV21-1 and TRBJ2-3; the table gives TRBD1 as D, unverified against the DNA. TRBV21-1 is annotated as a pseudogene. The sequence derives from a woman in her 40s who had recovered from COVID-19. The CDR3 region reads CASSERTGGWVAHTQYF. The DNA reads TGTGCCAGCAGCGAAAGGACAGGCGGTTGGGTGGCTCATACGCAGTATTTT.